Presented here are 28 T cell receptor beta chains from one specimen sequenced in a study of T cells after yellow fever vaccination. TCRdb redid the calling of the 5' RACE reads with MiXCR, one entry per CDR3 protein. The sample lists about 26,000 distinct CDR3 sequences; 5.5% were seen once. The sample was PBMCs, either bulk or a sorted T-cell subset (CD4+, CD8+, memory, or dextramer-sorted; not recorded which), taken 15 days after the yellow fever booster vaccination. The origin of the receptors is a man aged 25-45 years who received the YFV17D yellow fever vaccine.

The table lists this clonotype with many counts. The rearrangement joins TRBV7-2 to TRBJ2-1; TRBD2 agrees at 9 bases. Per the germline V gene, CDR1 is SGHTA and CDR2 is FQGNSA. J was trimmed by 0 bases and V by 6 bases; bases with no gene match: 12. This CDR3 has 18 amino acids. The DNA for the CDR3 is TGTGCCAGCAGTCCGGGGCCCCCGGGACTAGCCTCCTACAATGAGCAGTTCTTC. Amino acid sequence: CASSPGPPGLASYNEQFF. The full variable domain, its missing parts supplied by reference TRBV7-2 and TRBJ2-1, is GAGVSQSPSNKVTEKGKDVELRCDPISGHTALYWYRQSLGQGLEFLIYFQGNSAPDKSGLPSDRFSAERTGGSVSTLTIQRTQQEDSAVYLCASSPGPPGLASYNEQFFGPGTRLTVL.

This clonotype was counted at least ten times. The chain uses TRBV7-3 and TRBJ2-6; TRBD2 is a possible D gene (6 bases). This CDR3 spans 12 amino acids. CDR1 and CDR2 from the germline V gene are SGHTA and FQGTGA. V was trimmed by 8 bases and J by 5 bases, leaving 7 bases between them. The DNA of the CDR3 is TGTGCCAGCGGGGGGAGGGCCAACGTCCTGACTTTC. Translating it yields CASGGRANVLTF.

This clonotype was detected many times. The chain joins TRBV12-3 or TRBV12-4 to TRBJ1-5, with D hard to call. The length of the CDR3 is 13 residues. Trimming stripped 7 bases from V and 6 bases from J, with 13 bases between. This chain's CDR3 is CASNASPGQPQHF. DNA for the CDR3: TGTGCCAGCAACGCCTCCCCCGGTCAGCCCCAGCATTTT.

Ten or more counts support this clonotype. The rearrangement uses TRBV2 and TRBJ2-3, with a weak D call TRBD1 (5 bases). Trimming took off 6 bases at V and 0 bases at J, with 16 bases between the two ends. Germline V gene sequence: CDR1 SNHLY, CDR2 FYNNEI. This CDR3 comprises 16 residues. The CDR3 region is CASSKAWTPSTDTQYF. The CDR3 nucleotides are TGTGCCAGCAGCAAAGCGTGGACACCGAGCACAGATACGCAGTATTTT.

There are many counts of this clonotype. The V and J genes are TRBV18 and TRBJ1-3, with unresolved D. The V gene lost 3 bases and the J gene lost 4 bases, with 13 bases spanning the gap. Germline V gene data show CDR1 as KGHSH and CDR2 as LQKENI. The CDR3 totals 15 residues. The CDR3 sequence is CASSPDQTFGNTIYF. The DNA of the CDR3 is TGTGCCAGCTCACCTGATCAGACATTCGGAAACACCATATATTTT.

This clonotype occurred many times. V is TRBV11-1 and J is TRBJ2-1; the match to TRBD1 covers 8 bases. With V trimmed by 6 bases and J by 6 bases, 4 bases remained unmatched. The CDR3 spans 13 residues. From germline, CDR1 is SGHAT and CDR2 FQDESV (reference sequence). The DNA for the CDR3 is TGTGCCAGCAGTCAGGGGGCAGCCAATGAGCAGTTCTTC. Its protein product is CASSQGAANEQFF.

This clonotype occurred many times. The V call is TRBV6-5, the J call TRBJ1-6, with 9 bases identical to TRBD1. Losses at the gene ends were 6 bases for V and 1 base for J; bases not matched to a gene: 13. CDR1 is MNHEY and CDR2 is SVGAGI in the germline V gene. The CDR3 has 19 residues. Here the CDR3 DNA reads TGTGCCAGCAGCACACAGGGGGCGGTCGCCCGGTCCTATAATTCACCCCTCCACTTT. Translating gives CASSTQGAVARSYNSPLHF.

This clonotype was counted many times. The chain has TRBV20-1 and TRBJ2-4; D possibly corresponds to TRBD2 (5 bases). Deletions cut 6 bases from V and 6 bases from J, with 21 bases between. This CDR3 contains 15 residues. Germline CDR1 reads DFQATT; CDR2 reads SNEGSKA (reference sequence). CDR3 in amino acids: CSASGWEADVNIQYF. In nucleotides, the CDR3 is TGCAGTGCGAGCGGATGGGAAGCCGACGTAAACATTCAGTACTTC.

This clonotype was seen many times. This chain uses TRBV29-1 with TRBJ2-1; 8 bases are shared with TRBD2. The CDR3 spans 16 residues. Germline CDR1 reads SQVTM; CDR2 reads ANQGSEA. Trimming took 1 base from V and 4 from J; bases not matched to a gene: 9. The CDR3 reads CSVEGLAGYPYNEQFF. The CDR3 DNA sequence: TGCAGCGTTGAAGGGCTAGCGGGTTACCCTTACAATGAGCAGTTCTTC.

The chain couples TRBV19 to TRBJ2-7; possibly TRBD1 for D (6 bases). V gave up 10 bases and J gave up 6 bases, with 19 bases separating them. Per the germline V gene, CDR1 is LNHDA and CDR2 is SQIVND (reference sequence). The CDR3 has 13 amino acids. The CDR3 DNA follows: TGTGCCACTACATCGACAGGACGGGGCGAGCAGTACTTC. This gives the protein CATTSTGRGEQYF.

This clonotype came up many times. This rearrangement joins TRBV28 to TRBJ2-1; possibly TRBD1 for D (6 bases). Germline CDR1 is MDHEN and CDR2 is SYDVKM. This CDR3 is built from 14 residues. V shed 3 bases and J shed 8 bases, with 14 bases lying between them. Here the CDR3 reads CASSFTQGIDEQFF. The CDR3 nucleotides read TGTGCCAGCAGTTTTACTCAGGGGATCGATGAGCAGTTCTTC.

This clonotype showed up many times. This chain links TRBV12-3 or TRBV12-4 with TRBJ2-6; perhaps TRBD1 as D (6 bases). This CDR3 region has 17 residues. Trimming cost V 11 bases and J 4 bases, with 24 bases left between them. CDR3 amino acids: CASSPDRVFGGANVLTF. CDR3 bases: TGTGCCTCCAGCCCGGACAGAGTTTTTGGGGGGGCCAACGTCCTGACTTTC.

This clonotype was counted many times. The chain recombines TRBV7-8 with TRBJ2-7; D unclear. This CDR3 has 14 amino acids. Germline V CDR1 and CDR2: SGHVS, FQNEAQ. V gave up 5 bases and J gave up 13 bases, with 24 bases separating them. The CDR3 nucleotides are TGTGCCAGCAGCCAAGAGGTTGGTCAGAGAGAAGTCTACTTC. Residues: CASSQEVGQREVYF.

This clonotype was seen many times. The chain couples TRBV10-3 to TRBJ2-7; TRBD1 agrees at 7 bases. The CDR3 consists of 14 residues. Losses at the gene ends were 4 bases for V and 2 bases for J; bases not matched to a gene: 5. In germline, CDR1 is ENHRY, CDR2 SYGVKD. CDR3: CAISVLQGAYEQYF. The DNA for the CDR3 is TGTGCCATCAGTGTGTTGCAGGGGGCCTACGAGCAGTACTTC.

The table lists this clonotype with many counts. J is TRBJ2-1 and V is TRBV12-3 or TRBV12-4; D unclear. CDR3 size: 13 residues. Between the trimmed V and J ends, which lost 2 bases and 6 bases, there was a span of 8 bases. DNA for the CDR3: TGTGCCAGCAGTTTATTGTCGGGCAATGAGCAGTTCTTC. Protein product: CASSLLSGNEQFF.

This clonotype was seen ten or more times. This chain links TRBV2 with TRBJ2-1; 8 nucleotides line up with TRBD2. V shed 9 bases and J 4 bases; nucleotides not matched to a gene: 5. From germline, CDR1 is SNHLY and CDR2 FYNNEI. The CDR3 has 13 amino acids. CDR3 sequence (DNA): TGTGCCAGTTCTAGCGGGCTTTACAATGAGCAGTTCTTC. It translates to CASSSGLYNEQFF.

This clonotype was detected many times. The chain links TRBV4-3 to TRBJ2-1, with D tentatively TRBD2 (6 bases). CDR1 and CDR2 from the germline V gene are LGHNA and YSLEER. CDR3 size: 15 residues. The ends were cut back, 2 bases at V and 0 bases at J, with 8 bases in the middle. The CDR3 nucleotides read TGCGCCAGCAGCCAACTGGGGGGCTCCTACAATGAGCAGTTCTTC. As protein: CASSQLGGSYNEQFF.

This clonotype was picked up a small number of times. J is TRBJ1-1 and V is TRBV4-2; 8 bases fit TRBD1. V gave up 4 bases and J gave up 5 bases; unmatched junction bases: 9. Germline lookup yields CDR1 LGHNA and CDR2 YNFKEQ. The CDR3 has 15 residues. The CDR3 coding sequence is TGTGCCAGCAGCCCACGAATCGACAGGGGAACTGAAGCTTTCTTT. Its protein is CASSPRIDRGTEAFF.

This clonotype came up many times. The chain couples TRBV12-3 or TRBV12-4 to TRBJ2-1; 7 nucleotides agree with TRBD2. This CDR3 is built from 15 residues. Trimming removed 4 bases from V and 0 bases from J; junction bases left unmatched: 3. In nucleotides, the CDR3 is TGTGCCAGCAGTTCTAGCGGTAGCTCCTACAATGAGCAGTTCTTC. It codes for CASSSSGSSYNEQFF.

This clonotype was picked up many times. The chain joins TRBV7-9 to TRBJ1-4; D is uncertain. The ends were cut back, 8 bases at V and 8 bases at J, with 18 bases in the middle. The CDR3 is made up of 14 amino acids. Germline loops: CDR1 SEHNR, CDR2 FQNEAQ (reference sequence). The CDR3 spells CASGKQSQSEKLFF. The DNA of the CDR3 is TGTGCCAGCGGAAAACAGTCTCAGAGCGAAAAACTGTTTTTT.

This clonotype has at least ten counts. This rearrangement joins TRBV20-1 to TRBJ2-7; D is perhaps TRBD2 (6 bases). The germline CDR1 and CDR2 sequences are DFQATT and SNEGSKA (reference sequence). V gave up 5 bases and J gave up 1 base, with 12 bases separating them. The CDR3 totals 13 residues. The CDR3, as DNA: TGCAGTGCTGTCAGAGCGGGTTCCTACGAGCAGTACTTC. Its translation is CSAVRAGSYEQYF.

This clonotype is labeled as large. This sequence joins TRBV7-2 and TRBJ2-7, with D unclear. Trimming stripped 1 base from V and 6 bases from J, with 10 bases between. There are 13 residues in the CDR3. Per the germline V gene, CDR1 is SGHTA and CDR2 is FQGNSA. In DNA, the CDR3 is TGTGCCAGCAGCTTAGGGAGTTGGCTCGAGCAGTACTTC. Its translation is CASSLGSWLEQYF.

By share, this clonotype counts as medium-sized (0.01 to 0.1%). The rearrangement links TRBV12-3 or TRBV12-4 to TRBJ2-6; D is uncertain. V lost 6 bases to trimming and J lost 4 bases, with 4 bases between them. The length of the CDR3 is 12 residues. As DNA, the CDR3 is TGTGCCAGCAGGTTGGGGGCCAACGTCCTGACTTTC. Amino acid sequence: CASRLGANVLTF.

This clonotype occurred many times. The CDR3 loop reads CASSRTAPYEQYF. The CDR3 DNA follows: TGTGCCAGCTCCAGGACAGCCCCCTACGAGCAGTACTTC. The chain is built from TRBV7-2 and TRBJ2-7; a possible D gene is TRBD1 (6 bases). Trimming pared 8 bases from V and 2 bases from J, leaving 13 bases between. Germline loops: CDR1 SGHTA, CDR2 FQGNSA. The CDR3 contains 13 residues. The whole variable domain, remainder taken from reference TRBV7-2 and TRBJ2-7, is GAGVSQSPSNKVTEKGKDVELRCDPISGHTALYWYRQSLGQGLEFLIYFQGNSAPDKSGLPSDRFSAERTGGSVSTLTIQRTQQEDSAVYLCASSRTAPYEQYFGPGTRLTVT.

This clonotype has at least ten counts. The rearrangement uses TRBV20-1 and TRBJ2-3, with D possibly being TRBD2 (5 bases). The CDR3 consists of 10 residues. CDR1 is DFQATT and CDR2 is SNEGSKA in the germline V gene (reference sequence). V was cut by 6 bases and J by 6 bases, with 7 bases left in between. The CDR3 sequence is CSALADTQYF. In DNA, the CDR3 is TGCAGTGCATTAGCGGATACGCAGTATTTT.

This clonotype was observed at least ten times. The V call is TRBV5-5, the J call TRBJ2-2, with no clear D. Trimming removed 0 bases from V and 7 bases from J, with 16 bases in between. Germline values: CDR1 SGHKS, CDR2 YYEKEE (reference sequence). The CDR3 consists of 16 residues. The DNA for the CDR3 is TGTGCCAGCAGCTTGGTCGCCAGGCCCCGAGGCGGGGAGCTGTTTTTT. It is translated as CASSLVARPRGGELFF.

This clonotype was seen at least ten times. The chain uses TRBV6-5 and TRBJ2-5, with unresolved D. V lost 2 bases to trimming and J lost 0 bases, with 13 bases between them. The CDR3 loop spans 16 amino acids. Germline CDR1 is MNHEY and CDR2 is SVGAGI. The CDR3 here is CASSYGVVRNQETQYF. CDR3 nucleotide sequence: TGTGCCAGCAGTTACGGGGTAGTAAGAAACCAAGAGACCCAGTACTTC.

This clonotype has ten or more counts. V and J are TRBV7-9 and TRBJ2-1, with 7 bases matching TRBD2. Germline V lookup: CDR1 SEHNR, CDR2 FQNEAQ (reference sequence). The CDR3 loop spans 15 amino acids. V trimming: 5 bases; J trimming: 4 bases; junction bases outside the gene matches: 8. The CDR3 bases are TGTGCCAGCAGCCACACTAGCGAGATTTACAATGAGCAGTTCTTC. Translating it yields CASSHTSEIYNEQFF.